Sequencing of this TCR beta chain was carried out in a study of CD8 T cells in Susac syndrome. Study-wide context: Blood was drawn from Susac syndrome patients while they were therapy-naive, on corticosteroids, or on intravenous immunoglobulin alone. General study findings and limits: The CD4+ T cell repertoires in Susac syndrome were not clonally expanded.

As for this clonotype: Its target is unknown.

The RNA, about 0.5 to 1 ug, was put through reverse transcription using random hexamers. immunoSEQ multiplex PCR amplified TCR beta CDR3 across 54 Vbeta, 13 Jbeta. MiXCR, run by TCRdb on the immunoSEQ multiplex PCR reads, gives a single entry per CDR3 protein. Altogether about 240,000 distinct CDR3 sequences are present, 90% to 96% being singletons, with the ten largest covering approximately 0.1%. Germline loops: CDR1 SGHRS, CDR2 YFSETQ. Trimming took 4 bases from V and 5 from J; bases not matched to a gene: 6. The CDR3 extends over 14 amino acids. This receptor was taken from a human donor with Susac syndrome. Sequencing was performed on CD4+ T cells from PBMCs. The V gene is TRBV5-1, the J gene TRBJ2-7; the match to TRBD2 covers 10 bases. CDR3 region: CASSAGTSAHEQYF. CDR3 sequence (DNA): TGCGCCAGCAGCGCCGGGACTAGCGCCCACGAGCAGTACTTC.